This T cell receptor beta chain was profiled in a study of blood T cell repertoires in COVID-19. This table comes from immunoSEQ multiplex PCR, and its TCRdb copy is limited to in-frame clones, with some not included. This table has 250,000 or so clones, roughly 90% appearing once. The specimen was PBMCs or T cells enriched from blood (not recorded which). The receptor's source is a man between 40 and 49 years old who had recovered from COVID-19.

Here the CDR3 DNA reads TGTGCCAGCAGCTTGGGCCTGACAGGGCGGAACACTGAAGCTTTCTTT. It encodes CASSLGLTGRNTEAFF. The rearrangement joins TRBV5-5 to TRBJ1-1; 7 nucleotides line up with TRBD1. Germline-derived CDR1 and CDR2 are SGHKS and YYEKEE (reference sequence). The trim removed 0 bases at V and 1 base at J, leaving 6 bases unmatched. The CDR3 has 16 amino acids.